These 9 T cell receptor beta chains were all obtained from the same sample, sequenced in a study of cytomegalovirus exposure and HLA in healthy donors. The PCR used 60 Vbeta and 13 Jbeta primers. Profiled with immunoSEQ multiplex PCR; TCRdb holds only in-frame clones, not every one. The sample has 60,000 or so clones, 77% seen once. Sequenced material: PBMCs. Receptors originate from a female donor in good health and CMV-seronegative.

V gene TRBV30 combines with J gene TRBJ2-7, with 8 bases lining up with TRBD1. The V gene's germline CDR1 is GTSNPN and CDR2 SVGIG (reference sequence). The CDR3 sequence is 14 residues long. V was clipped by 5 bases and J by 4 bases; unmatched bases: 10. CDR3 DNA sequence: TGTGCCTGGCACACCAGGGGGCTAGGGTACGAGCAGTACTTC. It encodes CAWHTRGLGYEQYF.

The V gene is TRBV6-1, the J gene TRBJ1-2; 7 bases fit TRBD1. CDR1 and CDR2 from the germline V gene are MNHNS and SASEGT. The CDR3 has 15 amino acids. J lost 6 bases, V lost 6 bases, and 13 bases had no gene match. The CDR3 DNA reads TGTGCCAGCAGCAACCTCAGACAGGGTACCGATGGCTACACCTTC. It is translated as CASSNLRQGTDGYTF.

The chain recombines TRBV5-4 with TRBJ1-1; no reliable D call. V gave up 0 bases and J gave up 8 bases, with 14 bases separating them. The CDR3 length is 14 residues. CDR1 is SGHNT, CDR2 YYREEE, per germline (reference sequence). This CDR3 is CASSLEPREGEAFF. CDR3 in DNA: TGTGCCAGCAGCTTGGAGCCAAGGGAGGGAGAAGCTTTCTTT.

The rearrangement links TRBV7-2 to TRBJ2-7; TRBD2 might be the D (6 bases). There are 14 residues in the CDR3. Germline CDR1 and CDR2: SGHTA and FQGNSA. V lost 1 base and J lost 6, with 13 bases in between. The DNA of the CDR3 is TGTGCCAGCAGCTTAGTACCGCTGCGGGGCGAGCAGTACTTC. It encodes CASSLVPLRGEQYF.

The chain has TRBV6-6 and TRBJ2-2, with TRBD1 matching 9 bases. This CDR3 has 15 residues. The germline CDR1 and CDR2 sequences are MNHNY and SVGAGI (reference sequence). V dropped 5 bases and J dropped 5; count of bases not matched to a gene: 6. The CDR3 DNA reads as TGTGCCAGCAGTCCGGACAGGGGAAGGACCGGGGAGCTGTTTTTT. Protein sequence: CASSPDRGRTGELFF.

This chain uses TRBV2 with TRBJ1-1; D gene unclear. V lost 5 bases to trimming and J lost 1 base, with 8 bases between them. Germline CDR1 and CDR2: SNHLY and FYNNEI. The length of the CDR3 is 13 residues. The CDR3 loop reads CASSTKPNTEAFF. In nucleotides, the CDR3 is TGTGCCAGCAGTACAAAACCGAACACTGAAGCTTTCTTT. The whole variable domain, remainder taken from reference TRBV2 and TRBJ1-1, is EPEVTQTPSHQVTQMGQEVILRCVPISNHLYFYWYRQILGQKVEFLVSFYNNEISEKSEIFDDQFSVERPDGSNFTLKIRSTKLEDSAMYFCASSTKPNTEAFFGQGTRLTVV.

The rearrangement joins TRBV27 to TRBJ2-5; tentative D call: TRBD1 (6 bases). The CDR3 sequence is 15 residues long. Germline values: CDR1 MNHEY, CDR2 SMNVEV (reference sequence). The germline V and J ends were trimmed by 3 bases and 11 bases, with 22 bases remaining between them. Written as DNA, the CDR3 is TGTGCCAGCAGTTTCTACGGGACACCCGATGAAGAGCAGTACTTC. It codes for CASSFYGTPDEEQYF.

This chain uses TRBV7-9 with TRBJ2-3; 8 nucleotides line up with TRBD1. With 3 bases clipped from V and 0 bases from J, the junction kept 2 bases outside the gene matches. Germline CDR1 reads SEHNR; CDR2 reads FQNEAQ (reference sequence). The CDR3 covers 15 residues. The CDR3 DNA reads TGTGCCAGCAGCTTGGGGACAGGCAGCACAGATACGCAGTATTTT. It encodes CASSLGTGSTDTQYF.

This clone was detected only a few times. This chain joins TRBV6-6 and TRBJ1-4; 9 bases fit TRBD1. CDR1 and CDR2 from the germline V gene are MNHNY and SVGAGI (reference sequence). This CDR3 contains 13 residues. J lost 13 bases, V lost 2 bases, and 5 bases had no gene match. The CDR3 region is CASSYGTGWILFF. Here the CDR3 DNA reads TGTGCCAGCAGTTACGGGACAGGGTGGATACTGTTTTTT.